A selection of T cell receptor beta chains follows, all from one sample in a study of blood T cell repertoires in COVID-19. Profiled with immunoSEQ multiplex PCR; TCRdb holds only in-frame clones, not every one. The sample yields fewer than 400,000 clones, roughly 86% seen once. Sequencing was performed on peripheral blood. The receptor set was obtained from a woman in her twenties or thirties with COVID-19, enrolled during active disease. The CDR3 runs from the conserved cysteine through the conserved F or W. The D gene is left open where the match is weak. Some rows have no size entry. The others give once, few or many, or a class for an expanded clone.

V gene	clone size	J gene	D gene	CDR3 protein	CDR3 DNA
TRBV6-5	few	TRBJ1-6	-	CASSYYRDQSPLHF	TGTGCCAGCAGTTACTACAGGGATCAGTCACCCCTCCACTTT
TRBV12-5	-	TRBJ1-5	TRBD1	CASGLGDRGMRYSNQPQHF	TGTGCTAGTGGTTTGGGGGACAGGGGGATGAGGTATAGCAATCAGCCCCAGCATTTT
TRBV12-3/TRBV12-4	few	TRBJ1-6	TRBD1	CASRQGRNSPLHF	TGTGCCAGCAGACAGGGGAGGAATTCACCCCTCCACTTT
TRBV6-5	-	TRBJ1-4	TRBD1	CASRQGREKLFF	TGTGCCAGCCGACAGGGGCGGGAAAAACTGTTTTTT
TRBV6-6	once	TRBJ1-6	TRBD1	CASSYSGTEDSPLHF	TGTGCCAGCAGTTACTCCGGGACAGAGGATTCACCCCTCCACTTT
TRBV3-1/TRBV3-2	-	TRBJ2-3	-	CASSQEIAVSTDTQYF	TGTGCCAGCAGCCAAGAGATAGCGGTTAGCACAGATACGCAGTATTTT
TRBV6-5	-	TRBJ1-2	-	CASSIRTGGWGYTF	TGTGCCAGCAGTATTAGGACTGGTGGATGGGGCTACACCTTC
TRBV27	-	TRBJ1-2	-	CASTPPGGHGYGYTF	TGTGCCAGCACCCCCCCGGGGGGGCATGGCTATGGCTACACCTTC
TRBV11-2	-	TRBJ2-1	-	CASSRTFVDEQFF	TGTGCCAGCAGCCGAACCTTTGTAGATGAGCAGTTCTTC
TRBV21-1	-	TRBJ2-7	-	CASSKQGPQYEQYF	TGTGCCAGCAGCAAACAGGGGCCTCAATACGAGCAGTACTTC
TRBV25-1	-	TRBJ1-5	-	CASSDDRSLGPQHF	TGTGCCAGCAGTGATGACAGGAGTTTAGGACCCCAGCATTTT
TRBV12-3/TRBV12-4	-	TRBJ1-1	-	CASSLGQWAFF	TGTGCCAGCAGTTTAGGCCAGTGGGCTTTCTTT
TRBV2	-	TRBJ1-5	TRBD1	CASTRGRNPNQPQHF	TGTGCCAGCACGAGGGGGCGCAATCCCAATCAGCCCCAGCATTTT
TRBV7-2	-	TRBJ1-6	-	CASISQFSGNSPLHF	TGTGCCAGCATCTCACAATTCTCAGGAAATTCACCCCTCCACTTT
TRBV7-6	few	TRBJ2-7	-	CASSLGTDTYEQYF	TGTGCCAGCAGCTTAGGGACGGACACCTACGAGCAGTACTTC
TRBV7-9	-	TRBJ1-2	-	CASSLQGIYGYTF	TGTGCCAGCAGCTTACAGGGGATATACGGCTACACCTTC
TRBV5-4	-	TRBJ1-6	TRBD1	CASSVGTGGVIYNSPLHF	TGTGCCAGCAGCGTAGGGACAGGGGGCGTCATCTATAATTCACCCCTCCACTTT
TRBV6-4	large	TRBJ2-5	TRBD2	CASSRLAGEQETQYF	TGTGCCAGCAGCCGACTAGCGGGGGAGCAAGAGACCCAGTACTTC
TRBV29-1	once	TRBJ1-2	TRBD1	CSVEGGTAYGYTF	TGCAGCGTTGAAGGTGGGACAGCCTATGGCTACACCTTC
TRBV27	once	TRBJ2-4	-	CAIGGATKNIQYF	TGTGCGATAGGGGGGGCGACCAAAAACATTCAGTACTTC
TRBV3-1/TRBV3-2	once	TRBJ1-1	-	CASSQVRGSTEAFF	TGTGCCAGCAGCCAAGTCAGGGGATCCACTGAAGCTTTCTTT
TRBV18	-	TRBJ1-6	TRBD1	CASSRDRWNSPLHF	TGTGCCAGCTCAAGGGACAGGTGGAATTCACCCCTCCACTTT